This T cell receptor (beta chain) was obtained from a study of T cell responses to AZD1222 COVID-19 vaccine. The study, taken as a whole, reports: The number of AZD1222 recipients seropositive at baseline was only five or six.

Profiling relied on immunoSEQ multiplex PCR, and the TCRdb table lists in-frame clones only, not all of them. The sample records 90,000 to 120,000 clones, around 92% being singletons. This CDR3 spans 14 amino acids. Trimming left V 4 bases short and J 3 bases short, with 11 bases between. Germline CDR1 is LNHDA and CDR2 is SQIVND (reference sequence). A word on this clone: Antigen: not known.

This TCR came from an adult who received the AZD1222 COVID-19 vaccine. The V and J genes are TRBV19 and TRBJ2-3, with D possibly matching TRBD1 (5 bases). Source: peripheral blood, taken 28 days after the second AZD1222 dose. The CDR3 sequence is CASSTQGGTDTQYF. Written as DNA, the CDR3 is TGTGCCAGTAGTACTCAGGGTGGGACAGATACGCAGTATTTT. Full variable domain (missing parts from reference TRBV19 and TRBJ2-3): DGGITQSPKYLFRKEGQNVTLSCEQNLNHDAMYWYRQDPGQGLRLIYYSQIVNDFQKGDIAEGYSVSREKKESFPLTVTSAQKNPTAFYLCASSTQGGTDTQYFGPGTRLTVL.